Below are 14 T cell receptor beta chains sequenced from a single sample in a study of T cell clones after liver transplantation. The protocol was immunoSEQ multiplex PCR, while the TCRdb copy is restricted to in-frame clones and leaves out a portion. Among over 60,000 clones listed, roughly 80% were seen once. The sequenced sample was CD4+ T cells from blood, obtained before liver transplant. The receptors derive from a human donor who received a liver transplant.

V gene TRBV5-1 combines with J gene TRBJ2-3, with D possibly being TRBD1 (5 bases). This CDR3 contains 15 residues. V lost 2 bases, J lost 3 bases, and 13 bases lay in between. Germline CDR1 is SGHRS and CDR2 is YFSETQ. In DNA form, the CDR3 reads TGCGCCAGCAGCTTCGGCAGGGCAGGGACAGATACGCAGTATTTT. Translated: CASSFGRAGTDTQYF.

This rearrangement joins TRBV7-9 to TRBJ2-1; D unclear. V lost 5 bases and J 7 bases, leaving 9 bases between the germline ends. Germline V gene sequence: CDR1 SEHNR, CDR2 FQNEAQ (reference sequence). The CDR3 spans 12 residues. The CDR3 loop is CASSPTTNEQFF. The DNA of the CDR3 is TGTGCCAGCAGCCCCACCACGAATGAGCAGTTCTTC.

The genes are TRBV6-1 and TRBJ1-5; 7 bases match TRBD1. The CDR3 is 13 residues long. V lost 6 bases to trimming and J lost 6 bases; unmatched junction nucleotides: 5. CDR1 is MNHNS and CDR2 is SASEGT in the germline V gene. DNA of the CDR3: TGTGCCAGCAGCCCACAGGGGACTCAGCCCCAGCATTTT. This gives the protein CASSPQGTQPQHF.

The V call is TRBV27, the J call TRBJ2-7; D not resolved. V was clipped by 2 bases and J by 5 bases, with 16 bases between them. CDR3 length: 15 residues. Germline V gene lookup returns CDR1 MNHEY and CDR2 SMNVEV (reference sequence). CDR3 bases: TGTGCCAGCAGTTTAATGCCCCTTGGAGCCCACGAGCAGTACTTC. As protein: CASSLMPLGAHEQYF.

V and J are TRBV6-5 and TRBJ1-5; 11 nucleotides line up with TRBD1. Looked up from germline, CDR1 is MNHEY and CDR2 is SVGAGI. The CDR3 has 15 residues. After removal of 5 bases from V and 6 bases from J, the junction contained 6 bases not matched to a gene. DNA of the CDR3: TGTGCCAGCAGTCCGGACAGGGGGCTCGGTCAGCCCCAGCATTTT. Its translation is CASSPDRGLGQPQHF.

The chain combines TRBV7-8 with TRBJ2-7; the match to TRBD2 covers 15 bases. The V segment lost 4 bases and the J segment 7 bases; nucleotides outside the gene matches: 8. The V gene's germline CDR1 is SGHVS and CDR2 FQNEAQ. This CDR3 has 16 amino acids. The CDR3 region has the DNA TGTGCCAGCAGCTCGTGGACTAGCGGGAGGGTAAGGGAGCAGTACTTC. It codes for CASSSWTSGRVREQYF. The full variable domain, its missing parts supplied by reference TRBV7-8 and TRBJ2-7, is GAGVSQSPRYKVAKRGQDVALRCDPISGHVSLFWYQQALGQGPEFLTYFQNEAQLDKSGLPSDRFFAERPEGSVSTLKIQRTQQEDSAVYLCASSSWTSGRVREQYFGPGTRLTVT.

The V gene is TRBV5-1, the J gene TRBJ2-7, with TRBD1 matching 10 bases. The germline CDR1 and CDR2 sequences are SGHRS and YFSETQ. Trimming took 4 bases from V and 5 from J; bases not matched to a gene: 12. This CDR3 contains 16 residues. CDR3 loop: CASSKNSGTGVHEQYF. The CDR3 DNA follows: TGCGCCAGCAGCAAAAACTCCGGGACAGGGGTCCACGAGCAGTACTTC.

This chain connects TRBV7-8 to TRBJ1-2, with D tentatively TRBD1 (5 bases). The CDR3 is 15 amino acids. From germline, CDR1 is SGHVS and CDR2 FQNEAQ. V shed 5 bases and J shed 0 bases, with 13 bases lying between them. CDR3 residues: CASSIRDGSNYGYTF. The CDR3 nucleotides read TGTGCCAGCAGCATAAGGGACGGTTCTAACTATGGCTACACCTTC.

This clone occurred once. This chain joins TRBV28 and TRBJ1-2; D unresolved. V was clipped by 2 bases and J by 9 bases, with 7 bases between them. Germline CDR1 is MDHEN and CDR2 is SYDVKM. CDR3 length: 11 residues. The CDR3 DNA reads as TGTGCCAGCAGTTTAGTTGACCGCTACACCTTC. Its protein product is CASSLVDRYTF.

The sample holds a few counts of this clone. The rearrangement links TRBV7-2 to TRBJ2-1; D is possibly TRBD1 (5 bases). Germline V gene data show CDR1 as SGHTA and CDR2 as FQGNSA. V was shortened by 5 bases and J by 5 bases, with 22 bases between the two germline ends. The CDR3 is 17 residues long. This CDR3 is CASSLDSPLYLNNEQFF. The CDR3, as DNA: TGTGCCAGCAGCCTAGACAGCCCCCTGTATCTAAACAATGAGCAGTTCTTC.

In this sample, this clone turned up a few times. The rearrangement joins TRBV5-6 to TRBJ2-2; D gene ambiguous. V shed 5 bases and J shed 1 base, with 9 bases lying between them. The CDR3 totals 14 residues. Per germline, CDR1 SGHDT and CDR2 YYEEEE. The CDR3 nucleotides are TGTGCCAGCAGGGACGACTTGAACACCGGGGAGCTGTTTTTT. This translates into CASRDDLNTGELFF.

The chain employs TRBV5-1 and TRBJ2-5; 8 bases are shared with TRBD1. This CDR3 spans 15 amino acids. CDR1 and CDR2 (germline): SGHRS, YFSETQ. With 4 bases clipped from V and 5 bases from J, the junction kept 10 bases outside the gene matches. CDR3 sequence reads: CASSPYRTGIETQYF. The CDR3, as DNA: TGCGCCAGCAGCCCATACAGGACAGGGATTGAGACCCAGTACTTC. Based on the CDR3 plus reference TRBV5-1 and TRBJ2-5, the full variable domain is KAGVTQTPRYLIKTRGQQVTLSCSPISGHRSVSWYQQTPGQGLQFLFEYFSETQRNKGNFPGRFSGRQFSNSRSEMNVSTLELGDSALYLCASSPYRTGIETQYFGPGTRLLVL.

This CDR3 is CASSEGIGNQPQHF. The CDR3 nucleotides read TGTGCCAGCAGTGAAGGAATAGGGAATCAGCCCCAGCATTTT. V and J are TRBV6-1 and TRBJ1-5, with no clear D. Germline V CDR1 and CDR2: MNHNS, SASEGT. The CDR3 runs 14 residues. The ends were cut back, 1 base at V and 4 bases at J, with 8 bases in the middle.

The chain joins TRBV7-9 to TRBJ2-3, with 9 positions matching TRBD1. Germline trimming cut 5 bases from V and 5 bases from J; bases unmatched to any gene: 8. Germline loops: CDR1 SEHNR, CDR2 FQNEAQ (reference sequence). This CDR3 has 15 residues. The CDR3 here is CASSAMTGGGDTQYF. The DNA of the CDR3 is TGTGCCAGCAGCGCGATGACAGGGGGGGGAGATACGCAGTATTTT.